Shown below are 28 T cell receptor beta chains from a single sample sequenced in a study of long-term antiretroviral therapy in people with HIV. The run of the v3.0 immunoSEQ assay was at survey level. Assay: immunoSEQ multiplex PCR; the TCRdb copy retains only in-frame clones and omits some. The sample holds about 27,000 clones, more than 80% seen once. Source: unsorted PBMCs, taken 7.6 years after starting antiretroviral therapy. These receptors were obtained from a woman between 40 and 55 years old with HIV.

This clone was seen a single time. The J gene is TRBJ2-2, the V gene TRBV19, with a possible D match to TRBD1 (5 bases). Deletions cut 7 bases from V and 0 bases from J, with 15 bases between. Germline V lookup: CDR1 LNHDA, CDR2 SQIVND (reference sequence). The CDR3 runs 16 residues. CDR3 protein: CASKFATDANTGELFF. The CDR3 nucleotides are TGTGCCAGTAAGTTCGCGACAGACGCGAACACCGGGGAGCTGTTTTTT.

This chain uses TRBV7-9 with TRBJ1-1; D gene ambiguous. CDR3 size: 13 residues. Per germline, CDR1 SEHNR and CDR2 FQNEAQ (reference sequence). V was cut by 5 bases and J by 3 bases, with 10 bases left in between. Written as DNA, the CDR3 is TGTGCCAGCAGCCTATATGGAGACACTGAAGCTTTCTTT. It codes for CASSLYGDTEAFF.

The chain links TRBV6-5 to TRBJ2-2; D perhaps matches TRBD2 (5 bases). The CDR3 consists of 15 residues. CDR1 and CDR2 (germline): MNHEY, SVGAGI. Trimming pared 0 bases from V and 7 bases from J, leaving 12 bases between. The CDR3 bases are TGTGCCAGCAGTTACTCACCGGGGTTGGGCGGGGAGCTGTTTTTT. Translating it yields CASSYSPGLGGELFF.

The chain joins TRBV6-5 to TRBJ1-5; TRBD1 matches at 7 bases. Germline V gives CDR1 MNHEY, CDR2 SVGAGI. The CDR3 is 14 amino acids. The ends lost 6 bases at V and 7 bases at J; junction bases unmatched: 9. CDR3 sequence: CASRFRTGFQPQHF. The CDR3 region has the DNA TGTGCCAGCAGATTTAGGACAGGTTTCCAGCCCCAGCATTTT.

This rearrangement joins TRBV6-1 to TRBJ2-5, with TRBD2 matching over 9 bases. J gave up 11 bases and V 1 base, and 5 bases lay outside the gene matches. CDR3 length: 13 residues. Germline CDR1 MNHNS, CDR2 SASEGT. The CDR3 loop reads CASSEDGLAGQYF. The CDR3 DNA reads TGTGCCAGCAGTGAAGACGGCCTAGCGGGGCAGTACTTC.

Concerning this clone itself: Its ends do not fully match the called genes, so a read error is possible. This sequence joins TRBV7-7 and TRBJ2-5, with D possibly called TRBD1 or TRBD2 (6 bases each). Per the germline V gene, CDR1 is SSHAT and CDR2 is FNYEAQ (reference sequence). The CDR3 runs 15 residues. CDR3 sequence: CASSLAPGARETQYF. The CDR3, as DNA: TGTGCTAGCAGCTTAGCCCCGGGGGCGCGTGAGACCCAGTACTTC. Supplemented by reference TRBV7-7 and TRBJ2-5, the full variable domain reads GAGVSQSPRYKVTKRGQDVTLRCDPISSHATLYWYQQALGQGPEFLTYFNYEAQPDKSGLPSDRFSAERPEGSISTLTIQRTEQRDSAMYRCASSLAPGARETQYFGPGTRLLVL.

The CDR3 loop is CASSAGVNSPLHF. CDR3 DNA: TGTGCCAGCAGTGCCGGGGTTAATTCACCCCTCCACTTT. The J gene is TRBJ1-6, the V gene TRBV2, with D unresolved. CDR1 SNHLY and CDR2 FYNNEI come from the germline V gene. V was clipped by 4 bases and J by 6 bases, with 7 bases between them. This CDR3 is 13 amino acids long.

The chain uses TRBV5-5 and TRBJ1-2, with TRBD1 matching 8 bases. Germline lookup yields CDR1 SGHKS and CDR2 YYEKEE (reference sequence). V shed 0 bases, J shed 7 bases, and the junction held 8 bases outside the gene matches. CDR3 length equals 15 residues. The CDR3 DNA sequence: TGTGCCAGCAGCTTGGTGCTTCGGACAGGGACTGGCTACACCTTC. This encodes CASSLVLRTGTGYTF.

The chain couples TRBV11-2 to TRBJ2-7; D perhaps matches TRBD1 (6 bases). CDR1 is SGHAT and CDR2 is FQNNGV in the germline V gene. V dropped 1 base and J dropped 0 bases, with 10 bases sitting between them. The CDR3 covers 15 residues. In DNA form, the CDR3 reads TGTGCCAGCAGCTTAGGACAGGTGGTCTCCTACGAGCAGTACTTC. This encodes CASSLGQVVSYEQYF.

V and J are TRBV13 and TRBJ1-4; D possibly corresponds to TRBD1 (6 bases). Germline V gene data show CDR1 as PRHDT and CDR2 as FYEKMQ (reference sequence). Trimming removed 2 bases from V and 11 bases from J, with 9 bases in between. The CDR3 extends over 12 amino acids. Here the CDR3 DNA reads TGTGCCAGCAGCTTAAAGAGGGGGAAACTGTTTTTT. It is translated as CASSLKRGKLFF.

The V call is TRBV5-4, the J call TRBJ1-6, with TRBD1 as a possible D gene (5 bases). Germline assignment: CDR1 SGHNT and CDR2 YYREEE (reference sequence). V lost 4 bases and J 7 bases, leaving 15 bases between the germline ends. This CDR3 has 15 residues. The CDR3 here is CASSGDLEGNSPLHF. The CDR3 nucleotides are TGTGCCAGCAGCGGGGACCTGGAGGGGAATTCACCCCTCCACTTT.

The table lists this clone with a count of one. This chain connects TRBV10-3 to TRBJ2-3, with D uncertain. The germline V gene encodes CDR1 ENHRY and CDR2 SYGVKD. The CDR3 runs to 19 residues. Trimming took 0 bases from V and 0 from J, leaving 19 bases between them. Written as DNA, the CDR3 is TGTGCCATCAGTGAGTCCGCCCCTACCCTAGTACGGAGCACAGATACGCAGTATTTT. It encodes CAISESAPTLVRSTDTQYF.

The chain recombines TRBV4-3 with TRBJ2-5; 7 bases match TRBD2. J lost 9 bases, V lost 1 base, and 11 bases had no gene match. This CDR3 is 15 amino acids long. CDR1 and CDR2 (germline): LGHNA, YSLEER. CDR3 loop: CASSQAWGGSSAQYF. DNA of the CDR3: TGCGCCAGCAGCCAAGCCTGGGGGGGATCTTCGGCCCAGTACTTC.

V and J are TRBV6-1 and TRBJ1-2; 9 nucleotides align to TRBD1. The trim removed 6 bases at V and 6 bases at J, leaving 5 bases unmatched. CDR1 is MNHNS and CDR2 is SASEGT in the germline V gene. The CDR3 extends over 13 amino acids. The CDR3 spells CASRGQGRNGYTF. The DNA of the CDR3 is TGTGCCAGCAGGGGACAGGGTAGAAATGGCTACACCTTC.

The chain is built from TRBV7-9 and TRBJ2-5; 11 bases match TRBD1. This CDR3 is built from 13 residues. Germline V CDR1 and CDR2: SEHNR, FQNEAQ (reference sequence). V gave up 5 bases and J gave up 5 bases; unmatched junction bases: 1. CDR3: CASSRDRGETQYF. CDR3 nucleotide sequence: TGTGCCAGCAGCCGGGACAGGGGGGAGACCCAGTACTTC.

The rearrangement uses TRBV6-1 and TRBJ1-5; D gene ambiguous. Between the trimmed V and J ends, which lost 2 bases and 3 bases, there was a span of 8 bases. The CDR3 contains 14 residues. CDR1 is MNHNS and CDR2 is SASEGT in the germline V gene. CDR3 nucleotides: TGTGCCAGCAGTGAAAGACACGACAATCAGCCCCAGCATTTT. Amino acids: CASSERHDNQPQHF.

The chain couples TRBV18 to TRBJ2-1; 7 bases match TRBD1. This CDR3 contains 13 residues. J lost 5 bases, V lost 6 bases, and 4 bases had no gene match. Germline values: CDR1 KGHSH, CDR2 LQKENI. CDR3 loop: CASSQGQNNEQFF. The DNA of the CDR3 is TGTGCCAGCTCTCAGGGACAGAACAATGAGCAGTTCTTC.

This clone showed up just a few times. The chain carries TRBV5-1 and TRBJ2-2; D uncertain. Between the trimmed V and J ends, which lost 4 bases and 1 base, there was a span of 8 bases. The CDR3 is 14 residues long. The germline V gene has CDR1 SGHRS and CDR2 YFSETQ. CDR3 sequence reads: CASSTTMNTGELFF. Written as DNA, the CDR3 is TGCGCCAGCAGCACCACAATGAACACCGGGGAGCTGTTTTTT. Looking up the rest from reference TRBV5-1 and TRBJ2-2 gives the full variable domain: KAGVTQTPRYLIKTRGQQVTLSCSPISGHRSVSWYQQTPGQGLQFLFEYFSETQRNKGNFPGRFSGRQFSNSRSEMNVSTLELGDSALYLCASSTTMNTGELFFGEGSRLTVL.

This clone has a single count. This sequence joins TRBV11-2 and TRBJ2-3; weak D call: TRBD2 (6 bases). The germline CDR1 and CDR2 sequences are SGHAT and FQNNGV. V dropped 5 bases and J dropped 2 bases, with 11 bases sitting between them. This CDR3 comprises 14 residues. CDR3 amino acids: CASSPRGTTDTQYF. Here the CDR3 DNA reads TGTGCCAGCAGCCCGCGGGGAACCACAGATACGCAGTATTTT. The full variable domain, with the rest looked up from reference TRBV11-2 and TRBJ2-3, is EAGVAQSPRYKIIEKRQSVAFWCNPISGHATLYWYQQILGQGPKLLIQFQNNGVVDDSQLPKDRFSAERLKGVDSTLKIQPAKLEDSAVYLCASSPRGTTDTQYFGPGTRLTVL.

In this sample, this clone turned up a few times. The chain combines TRBV2 with TRBJ1-6; 10 bases align to TRBD1. The CDR3 totals 15 residues. Germline V gives CDR1 SNHLY, CDR2 FYNNEI. J was trimmed by 10 bases and V by 4 bases; bases with no gene match: 7. CDR3 DNA sequence: TGTGCCAGCAGTGTGACAGGGGGCATGGGCTCACCCCTCCACTTT. It encodes CASSVTGGMGSPLHF.

The chain joins TRBV5-4 to TRBJ1-2; 8 positions match TRBD1. This CDR3 region has 15 residues. Germline V lookup: CDR1 SGHNT, CDR2 YYREEE (reference sequence). The J segment lost 4 bases and the V segment lost 3 bases, leaving 8 bases of the junction unmatched. CDR3 protein: CASSYPGQDIYGYTF. Written as DNA, the CDR3 is TGTGCCAGCAGCTACCCGGGACAGGACATCTATGGCTACACCTTC.

The V gene is TRBV13, the J gene TRBJ2-5; the D gene could be TRBD1 or TRBD2 (6 bases each). Germline V lookup: CDR1 PRHDT, CDR2 FYEKMQ (reference sequence). This CDR3 is 14 amino acids long. The V end was cut by 4 bases, the J end by 1 base, with 10 bases between. The CDR3 nucleotides are TGTGCCAGCAGCTCCGGGGGCAGCCAAGAGACCCAGTACTTC. Protein sequence: CASSSGGSQETQYF.

CDR3 bases: TGCAGCGCCCGAAGGGGGAATATCGACGAGCAGTACTTC. Protein product: CSARRGNIDEQYF. The chain is built from TRBV29-1 and TRBJ2-7, with D maybe TRBD1 (6 bases). The CDR3 spans 13 residues. CDR1 SQVTM and CDR2 ANQGSEA come from the germline V gene. V shed 7 bases and J shed 5 bases, with 18 bases lying between them.

The V and J genes are TRBV7-2 and TRBJ1-2; no clear D gene. Germline V CDR1 and CDR2: SGHTA, FQGNSA. Trimming left V 1 base short and J 2 bases short, with 8 bases between. The CDR3 has 14 amino acids. The DNA of the CDR3 is TGTGCCAGCAGCTTAGGCTCAGTAAACTATGGCTACACCTTC. The encoded protein is CASSLGSVNYGYTF.

This chain joins TRBV5-4 and TRBJ2-7; no clear D. Germline assignment: CDR1 SGHNT and CDR2 YYREEE (reference sequence). This CDR3 contains 15 residues. V dropped 5 bases and J dropped 1 base, with 16 bases sitting between them. In nucleotides, the CDR3 is TGTGCCAGCAGTTTCAGAGATCAGCCTTCCTACGAGCAGTACTTC. It encodes CASSFRDQPSYEQYF.

The J gene is TRBJ1-6, the V gene TRBV29-1, with TRBD1 as a possible D gene (5 bases). The V and J ends lost 6 bases and 7 bases respectively, with 13 bases between them. CDR3 length: 13 residues. The germline V gene has CDR1 SQVTM and CDR2 ANQGSEA. CDR3 region: CSVLRDLNSPLHF. The DNA for the CDR3 is TGCAGCGTCTTGAGGGACCTAAATTCACCCCTCCACTTT.

The chain recombines TRBV20-1 with TRBJ1-1, with D hard to call. Germline assignment: CDR1 DFQATT and CDR2 SNEGSKA (reference sequence). The V end lost 6 bases, the J end lost 1 base, and 6 bases lay between the germline ends. CDR3 length: 11 amino acids. CDR3 in DNA: TGCAGTGCACCAAGGAACACTGAAGCTTTCTTT. Translating gives CSAPRNTEAFF.

This rearrangement joins TRBV19 to TRBJ1-5, with 7 bases matching TRBD1. V was pared by 3 bases and J by 3 bases, with 2 bases of the junction left unmatched. Germline CDR1 is LNHDA and CDR2 is SQIVND (reference sequence). The length of the CDR3 is 14 residues. The CDR3 sequence is CASSMTGINQPQHF. The CDR3 nucleotides are TGTGCCAGTAGTATGACAGGGATCAATCAGCCCCAGCATTTT.